This is a list of T cell receptor beta chains from one sample in a study of blood T cell repertoires in COVID-19. Sequencing used immunoSEQ multiplex PCR; TCRdb keeps in-frame clones, though not all of them. The top ten clones hold over 7.5% of a sample with around 260,000 clones, 86% of them seen once. Material: peripheral blood. The receptors stem from a man aged 35 to 55 who had recovered from COVID-19. CDR3s leave out the opening cysteine and the closing phenylalanine or tryptophan. The order of the fields is V gene, CDR3 protein.

V: TRBV9; CDR3: ASSYRGLAGAETQY
V: TRBV7-9; CDR3: ASSGWGAYEQY
V: TRBV7-9; CDR3: ASSFSQDYEQY
V: TRBV9; CDR3: ASSGKTGTTRTEAF
V: TRBV6-2/TRBV6-3; CDR3: ASSSIRDLSYEQY
V: TRBV9; CDR3: ASSDPRTSHTDTQY
V: TRBV6-5; CDR3: ASSYSGTNLGQY
V: TRBV7-9; CDR3: ASSSPDRVNTEAF
V: TRBV7-9; CDR3: AVARDSLYQETQY
V: TRBV7-2; CDR3: ASSFQRLATGELF
V: TRBV3-1/TRBV3-2; CDR3: ASKASGDSYNEQF
V: TRBV19; CDR3: ASSSSRAHQETQY
V: TRBV11-1; CDR3: ASSLAPVTDTQY
V: TRBV7-9; CDR3: ASSLVWHEAGEQF
V: TRBV9; CDR3: ASSVEGLRDTEAF
V: TRBV5-8; CDR3: ASSSRQGKTQY
V: TRBV5-5; CDR3: ASSLRQDLSYNSPLH
V: TRBV5-1; CDR3: ATSNPTSGTYNEQF
V: TRBV7-6; CDR3: ASSWSRDRINSPLH
V: TRBV12-3/TRBV12-4; CDR3: ASGSYEQY
V: TRBV19; CDR3: ASSTRGLNTEAF
V: TRBV12-3/TRBV12-4; CDR3: ASSFINTGELF
V: TRBV6-2/TRBV6-3; CDR3: ASSSLPGQGNYGYT
V: TRBV4-2; CDR3: ASSQLAGGPDNEQF
V: TRBV5-4; CDR3: ASSAGLAGGNNEQF
V: TRBV10-3; CDR3: AISVGNLAGDIYEQY
V: TRBV7-2; CDR3: ASRYLAGGSYEQY
V: TRBV9; CDR3: ASSGGLAGGPRNEQF
V: TRBV19; CDR3: ASSMGSGGGNQPQH
V: TRBV27; CDR3: ASSLKSGRATKNIQY
V: TRBV27; CDR3: ASSFVSTGANVLT
V: TRBV18; CDR3: ASSPRLSYEQY
V: TRBV6-2/TRBV6-3; CDR3: ASSIVGDTGELF
V: TRBV12-3/TRBV12-4; CDR3: ASSLDRDYGYT
V: TRBV25-1; CDR3: ASSPLIPDTQY
V: TRBV7-2; CDR3: ASSMGHPSYEQY
V: TRBV20-1; CDR3: SASLSGSRETQY
V: TRBV19; CDR3: ASSIGTGGHEQY
V: TRBV6-2/TRBV6-3; CDR3: ASSPLAGGPNEQF
V: TRBV4-3; CDR3: ASSQATGIQETQY
V: TRBV29-1; CDR3: SVLTGNQPQH
V: TRBV7-9; CDR3: ASSKPGQGALDEKLF
V: TRBV5-1; CDR3: ASIAGHTTDTQY
V: TRBV13; CDR3: ASSGRKQGGHEQY
V: TRBV19; CDR3: ASRDRGGQTAEAF
V: TRBV12-3/TRBV12-4; CDR3: ASRGTGNTEAF
V: TRBV30; CDR3: AWSVLSLAGETQY
V: TRBV7-9; CDR3: ASSLAGRGQGETQY
V: TRBV6-5; CDR3: ASSNRDRRGTEAF
V: TRBV10-3; CDR3: AISESLADINGDTQY